This T cell receptor (beta chain) was found in a study of T-cell memory formation after mild COVID-19. Across the whole study: Across donors, TCR clusters were largely donor specific.

Overall study findings and caveats: There were some responding clones in pre-infection memory, which suggested that cross-reactive memory had joined. Contracting clones, day 15 to 85, had balanced CD4/CD8, and later expanders favored CD4+.

This clonotype was counted a few times. Its antigen is as yet unknown. 5'RACE, which relied on constant-segment primers, yielded TCR alpha and TCR beta cDNA libraries carrying sample barcodes and UMIs. Via MiXCR, TCRdb re-called the 5' RACE reads, giving one row per CDR3 protein. The table has about 120,000 distinct CDR3 sequences, around a sixth seen once. The germline gives CDR1 DFQATT, CDR2 SNEGSKA (reference sequence). The CDR3 has 13 residues. V was cut by 7 bases and J by 1 base, with 12 bases left in between. J is TRBJ2-3 and V is TRBV20-1; D perhaps matches TRBD2 (7 bases). The source is an adult woman who had mild COVID-19 (a few samples of this study predate the infection). Cell type and time point are not known. Sequencing was performed on PBMCs or a T cell subset sorted from them (not recorded which). CDR3 nucleotides: TGCAGTGAGGCGGGGGCTGGCACAGATACGCAGTATTTT. Encoded protein: CSEAGAGTDTQYF.